Following are 4 T cell receptor beta chains from one sample sequenced in a study of blood T cell repertoires in COVID-19. Clones were sequenced by immunoSEQ multiplex PCR, and TCRdb holds only the in-frame ones, with some missing. The data show about 46,000 clones, with about 86% seen just once and roughly 4.5% held by the top ten. Sequenced input: peripheral blood. These receptors came from a man older than 75 with active COVID-19.

The chain uses TRBV25-1 and TRBJ1-5; 7 nucleotides align to TRBD1. Trimming took 3 bases from V and 2 from J; bases not matched to a gene: 7. This CDR3 spans 16 amino acids. The V gene's germline CDR1 is MGHDK and CDR2 SYGVNS. CDR3 DNA sequence: TGTGCCAGCAGTGAGACAGGGACTGCCGGCAATCAGCCCCAGCATTTT. This gives the protein CASSETGTAGNQPQHF.

This sequence joins TRBV18 and TRBJ2-7, with 7 nucleotides matching TRBD1. Germline lookup yields CDR1 KGHSH and CDR2 LQKENI. The CDR3 length is 19 residues. Trimming took 3 bases from V and 0 from J; bases not matched to a gene: 17. CDR3 coding DNA: TGTGCCAGCTCACCCCCGACAGGGCAGAAAGGCGGTTACTCCTACGAGCAGTACTTC. Translating gives CASSPPTGQKGGYSYEQYF. The variable domain in full, with the rest retrieved from reference TRBV18 and TRBJ2-7, is NAGVMQNPRHLVRRRGQEARLRCSPMKGHSHVYWYRQLPEEGLKFMVYLQKENIIDESGMPKERFSAEFPKEGPSILRIQQVVRGDSAAYFCASSPPTGQKGGYSYEQYFGPGTRLTVT.

The chain employs TRBV4-3 and TRBJ2-1; TRBD2 matches at 7 bases. Germline CDR1 reads LGHNA; CDR2 reads YSLEER. The CDR3 runs to 15 residues. J lost 6 bases, V lost 1 base, and 6 bases had no gene match. CDR3 in amino acids: CASSQVAGVSNEQFF. The CDR3 DNA follows: TGCGCCAGCAGCCAAGTGGCGGGAGTATCCAATGAGCAGTTCTTC.

The rearrangement links TRBV6-2 or TRBV6-3 to TRBJ2-7; 12 positions agree with TRBD1. This CDR3 region has 15 residues. The germline V gene has CDR1 MNHEY and CDR2 SVGEGT. Unmatched junction bases numbered 9, after V lost 6 bases and J lost 6 bases. CDR3 sequence (DNA): TGTGCCAGCAGCTCCTTGGGACAGGGGGCAATCGAGCAGTACTTC. Protein product: CASSSLGQGAIEQYF.